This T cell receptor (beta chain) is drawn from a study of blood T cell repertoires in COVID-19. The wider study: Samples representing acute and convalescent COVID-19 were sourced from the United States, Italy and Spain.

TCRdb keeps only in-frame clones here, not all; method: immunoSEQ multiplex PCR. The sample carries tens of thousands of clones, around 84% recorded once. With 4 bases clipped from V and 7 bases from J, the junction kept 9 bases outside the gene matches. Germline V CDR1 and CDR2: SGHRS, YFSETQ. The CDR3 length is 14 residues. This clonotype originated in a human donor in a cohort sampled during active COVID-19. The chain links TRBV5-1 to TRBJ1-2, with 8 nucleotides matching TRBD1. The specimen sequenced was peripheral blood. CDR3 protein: CASSLTTGGAGYTF. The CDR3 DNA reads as TGCGCCAGCAGCCTGACAACAGGGGGAGCTGGCTACACCTTC. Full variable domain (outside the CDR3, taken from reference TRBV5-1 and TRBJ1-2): KAGVTQTPRYLIKTRGQQVTLSCSPISGHRSVSWYQQTPGQGLQFLFEYFSETQRNKGNFPGRFSGRQFSNSRSEMNVSTLELGDSALYLCASSLTTGGAGYTFGSGTRLTVV.